Detailed here is one T cell receptor beta chain. Its antigen remains unknown. This CDR3 region has 14 residues. Germline V gives CDR1 SGHRS, CDR2 YFSETQ. V was cut by 5 bases and J by 1 base, with 10 bases left in between. The assay was immunoSEQ multiplex PCR, and TCRdb's table has in-frame clones only and misses some. This sample has some 900 clones; 88% occur once, and the top ten carry 8.5% to 9.5%. The source of the sample is a study of chemoradiotherapy in HPV16-positive cancers. Whole-study findings and limits: Non-HPV-specific T cells did not expand in tumors during treatment, whereas candidate HPV-specific clones and E7-related motifs did.

This receptor was identified in a human donor with HPV-associated anogenital cancer. The chain uses TRBV5-1 and TRBJ1-3; D is possibly TRBD1 (5 bases). The sample was tumor tissue, taken from a patient who underwent chemoradiotherapy. This CDR3 is CASRRGESGNTIYF. The DNA for the CDR3 is TGCGCCAGCAGGAGAGGGGAGTCTGGAAACACCATATATTTT. The full variable domain, rest sourced from reference TRBV5-1 and TRBJ1-3, is KAGVTQTPRYLIKTRGQQVTLSCSPISGHRSVSWYQQTPGQGLQFLFEYFSETQRNKGNFPGRFSGRQFSNSRSEMNVSTLELGDSALYLCASRRGESGNTIYFGEGSWLTVV.